This T cell receptor beta chain was documented in a study of regulatory T cells in long-lasting Graves disease. Study information: Graves' patients diagnosed newly had used antithyroid drugs under 3 months.

The authors built TCR beta libraries using iRepertoire HTBI primers and Arm-PCR of CDR3 regions. TCRdb re-derived calls from the multiplex PCR reads in MiXCR, one entry per CDR3 protein. The sample holds hundreds of thousands of distinct CDR3 sequences, over 12% seen once. This clonotype was detected many times. The time point: newly diagnosed GD, antithyroid drugs for less than 3 months. Making the TCR library involved RNA that had been extracted from PBMCs. The collection involved drawing roughly 9.1 milliliters of peripheral blood into EDTA tubes. This CDR3 has 14 residues. V lost 5 bases, J lost 5 bases, and 13 bases lay in between. Germline loops: CDR1 SNHLY, CDR2 FYNNEI. These data were also filed under a second study, of T cells in Graves' hyperthyroidism and ophthalmopathy.

The sample consisted of peripheral blood mononuclear cells (PBMCs), taken at new diagnosis, from a patient treated with antithyroid drugs. This sequence joins TRBV2 and TRBJ2-1; D is perhaps TRBD2 (6 bases). This sequence originates from a woman aged 40 to 50 with Graves disease. Here the CDR3 reads CASSKRGTHNEQFF. CDR3 sequence (DNA): TGTGCCAGCAGTAAACGAGGGACTCACAATGAGCAGTTCTTC.